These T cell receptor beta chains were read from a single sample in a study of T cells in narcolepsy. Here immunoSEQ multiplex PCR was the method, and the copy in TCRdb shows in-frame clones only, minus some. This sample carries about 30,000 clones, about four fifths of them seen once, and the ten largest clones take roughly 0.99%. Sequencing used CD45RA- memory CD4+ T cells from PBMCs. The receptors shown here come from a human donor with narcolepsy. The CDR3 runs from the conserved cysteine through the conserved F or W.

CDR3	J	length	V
CASRQGLAGDYNEQFF	TRBJ2-1	16	TRBV7-9
CASSARTGLHEQYF	TRBJ2-7	14	TRBV7-8
CAWDRLYEQYF	TRBJ2-7	11	TRBV30
CASSLVSGAQETQYF	TRBJ2-5	15	TRBV7-9
CASSRAEGYGYTF	TRBJ1-2	13	TRBV19
CASRTSGSEQFF	TRBJ2-1	12	TRBV19
CASSTDRGRSNQPQHF	TRBJ1-5	16	TRBV5-6
CASSKDRDGEKLFF	TRBJ1-4	14	TRBV11-3
CAIKRGGRGDTQYF	TRBJ2-3	14	TRBV7-8
CASREGLNSPLHF	TRBJ1-6	13	TRBV7-8
CASSLDAGAFNEQFF	TRBJ2-1	15	TRBV5-1
CASTGTGGGTDTQYF	TRBJ2-3	15	TRBV6-6
CASGQNYGYTF	TRBJ1-2	11	TRBV6-6
CAWRGGTLHSNQPQHF	TRBJ1-5	16	TRBV30
CASSVRTDNSPLHF	TRBJ1-6	14	TRBV6-1
CASSETAYEQYF	TRBJ2-7	12	TRBV7-2